This T cell receptor (beta chain) is drawn from a study of T cell responses to AZD1222 COVID-19 vaccine. Measured with immunoSEQ multiplex PCR; TCRdb has only the in-frame clones, and not every one. The profile shows about 89,000 clones, 86% of them singletons. V shed 0 bases and J 1 base; nucleotides not matched to a gene: 6. Germline assignment: CDR1 SGHVS and CDR2 FQNEAQ. The CDR3 runs 16 residues. In its sample, this clone was seen a few times. V and J are TRBV7-8 and TRBJ2-7; 7 bases fit TRBD1. The sample consisted of peripheral blood, taken 28 days after the second AZD1222 dose. The origin of this receptor is an adult who received the AZD1222 COVID-19 vaccine. Written as DNA, the CDR3 is TGTGCCAGCAGCTTAGCTCATTGGACAGGATCCTACGAGCAGTACTTC. Amino acid sequence: CASSLAHWTGSYEQYF.